This record concerns one T cell receptor (beta chain) sequence. The antigen is unknown. TCRdb processed the 5' RACE reads anew with MiXCR; each CDR3 protein has one entry. The profile shows 310,000 or so distinct CDR3 sequences, approximately 15% of them singletons. V lost 0 bases, J lost 4 bases, and 8 bases lay in between. The CDR3 contains 15 residues. Germline CDR1 and CDR2: SGHKS and YYEKEE (reference sequence). This entry comes from a study of T-cell memory formation after mild COVID-19. The study, taken as a whole, reports: From day 15 to 85, contracting clones were balanced between CD4 and CD8, whereas later expanders leaned toward CD4+. CD8+ contracting clones occupied EMRA, while CD4+ ones occupied mainly CM and EM. Memory from before infection featured some responding clones, which suggests cross-reactive memory joined.

The specimen was PBMCs or a T cell subset sorted from them (not recorded which). This TCR was recovered from a man between 18 and 29 years old who had mild COVID-19 (a few samples of this study predate the infection). Cell type and time point are not known. V and J are TRBV5-5 and TRBJ1-6, with TRBD1 as a possible D gene (5 bases). Here the CDR3 DNA reads TGTGCCAGCAGCTTGGGCAGGGCATATAATTCACCCCTCCACTTT. As protein: CASSLGRAYNSPLHF.